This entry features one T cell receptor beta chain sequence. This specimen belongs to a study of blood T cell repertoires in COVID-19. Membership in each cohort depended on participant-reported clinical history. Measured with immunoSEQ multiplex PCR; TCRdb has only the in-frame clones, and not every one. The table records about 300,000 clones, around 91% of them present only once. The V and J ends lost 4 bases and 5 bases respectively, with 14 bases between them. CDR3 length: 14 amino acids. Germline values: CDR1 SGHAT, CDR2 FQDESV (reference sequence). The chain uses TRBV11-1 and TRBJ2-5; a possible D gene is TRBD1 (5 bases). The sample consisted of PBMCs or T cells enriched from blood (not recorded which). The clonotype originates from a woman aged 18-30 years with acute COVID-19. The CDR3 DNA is TGTGCCAGCAGCTCCGTCCCCAAGGGGGAGACCCAGTACTTC. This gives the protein CASSSVPKGETQYF.